Sequencing of this T cell receptor beta chain was carried out in a study of OX40 agonist ivuxolimab in advanced cancers. Turning to the study itself: Ivuxolimab, which patients received intravenously every 2 weeks, was dosed at 0.01 to 10 mg/kg.

Here immunoSEQ multiplex PCR was the method, and the copy in TCRdb shows in-frame clones only, minus some. Of about 49,000 clones listed, around 81% were seen once; the top ten hold 5% to 7.5%. The study's findings and limits: Fewer expanded clones were found on average in CD4+ than in CD8+ T cells. Normalized expansion of T-cell clones was also low for some nonresponders.

V lost 5 bases and J lost 0, with 4 bases in between. Germline V gene lookup returns CDR1 MDHEN and CDR2 SYDVKM. The CDR3 totals 12 residues. Collection of blood occurred at baseline, at cycle 4 day 1, and at cycle 7 day 1. Remarks on this clone: Antigen unknown.

The V call is TRBV28, the J call TRBJ1-2; D remains ambiguous. The sample was CD4+ or CD8+ T cells sorted from blood, taken in a trial of the OX40 agonist ivuxolimab. The receptor comes from an adult with an advanced solid tumor such as melanoma, head and neck, liver or kidney cancer. CDR3 amino acids: CASSGANYGYTF. The CDR3 DNA reads as TGTGCCAGCAGTGGGGCTAACTATGGCTACACCTTC.